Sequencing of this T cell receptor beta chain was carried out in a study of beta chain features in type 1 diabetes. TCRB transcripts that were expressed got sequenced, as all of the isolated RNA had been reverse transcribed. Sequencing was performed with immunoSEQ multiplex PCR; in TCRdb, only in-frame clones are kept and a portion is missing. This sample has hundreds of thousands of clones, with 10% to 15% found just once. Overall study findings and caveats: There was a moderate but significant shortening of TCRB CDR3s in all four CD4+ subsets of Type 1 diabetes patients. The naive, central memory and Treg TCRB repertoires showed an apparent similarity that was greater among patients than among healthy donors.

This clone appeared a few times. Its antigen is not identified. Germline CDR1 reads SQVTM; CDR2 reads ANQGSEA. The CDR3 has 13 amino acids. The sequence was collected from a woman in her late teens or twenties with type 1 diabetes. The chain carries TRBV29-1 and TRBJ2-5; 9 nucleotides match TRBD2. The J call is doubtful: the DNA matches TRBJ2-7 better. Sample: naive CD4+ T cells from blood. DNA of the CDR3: TGCAGCGGGATAGCGGGAGTATCCTACGAGCAGTACTTC. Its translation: CSGIAGVSYEQYF.